A single sample is the source of the 23 T cell receptor beta chains below, sequenced in a study of cytomegalovirus exposure and HLA in healthy donors. PCR amplification relied on 60 Vbeta primers (plus 13 Jbeta primers). Profiling relied on immunoSEQ multiplex PCR, and the TCRdb table lists in-frame clones only, not all of them. The sample holds roughly 120,000 clones, about 81% seen once. Sequencing input: PBMCs. The source is a man in his forties in good health and CMV-seronegative.

The V call is TRBV9, the J call TRBJ2-1, with TRBD2 identical over 10 bases. V lost 0 bases and J lost 8; bases outside the gene matches: 5. Germline CDR1 SGDLS, CDR2 YYNGEE. This CDR3 spans 15 amino acids. The CDR3 DNA is TGTGCCAGCAGCGTAGGCAGCGGGGGGGCCGATGAGCAGTTCTTC. It yields the protein CASSVGSGGADEQFF.

The rearrangement links TRBV6-5 to TRBJ2-2; 7 nucleotides agree with TRBD2. The germline CDR1 and CDR2 sequences are MNHEY and SVGAGI. There are 14 residues in the CDR3. The V and J ends lost 6 bases and 6 bases, in that order; junction bases with no gene match: 7. The CDR3 DNA is TGTGCCAGCAGAAGTCAGGGAGGGCCCGGGGAGCTGTTTTTT. This sequence encodes CASRSQGGPGELFF.

This clone was seen a handful of times. The CDR3 DNA follows: TGTGCCAGCAGCAAAGCTTCCCCGTTAGGGGCCGGGGAGCTGTTTTTT. Amino acids: CASSKASPLGAGELFF. The chain couples TRBV21-1 to TRBJ2-2; TRBD1 is the table's D call and was not checked against the DNA. TRBV21-1 is designated a pseudogene. This CDR3 is 16 amino acids long.

This clone was seen just once. The rearrangement joins TRBV28 to TRBJ1-1, with 10 bases fitting TRBD1. The V segment lost 0 bases and the J segment 5 bases; nucleotides outside the gene matches: 6. Germline V gene lookup returns CDR1 MDHEN and CDR2 SYDVKM. The CDR3 runs 16 residues. DNA of the CDR3: TGTGCCAGCAGTTTATGGGGGGACAGGGGTGGGACTGAAGCTTTCTTT. It encodes CASSLWGDRGGTEAFF.

The chain joins TRBV6-6 to TRBJ2-7, with D possibly matching TRBD1 (7 bases). CDR3 length: 15 amino acids. V lost 2 bases, J lost 2 bases, and 13 bases lay in between. The V gene's germline CDR1 is MNHNY and CDR2 SVGAGI (reference sequence). The CDR3 spells CASSYGSGGTYEQYF. For the CDR3, the DNA is TGTGCCAGCAGTTACGGTTCAGGGGGGACCTACGAGCAGTACTTC.

CDR3 in amino acids: CASSLTGTDSYEQYF. The CDR3 nucleotides read TGTGCCAGCAGCTTAACCGGGACAGACTCCTACGAGCAGTACTTC. V and J are TRBV7-9 and TRBJ2-7, with 7 nucleotides matching TRBD1. The CDR3 has 15 amino acids. The V gene end was trimmed by 2 bases and the J gene end by 0 bases; junction bases not matched to a gene: 4. Germline V gene data show CDR1 as SEHNR and CDR2 as FQNEAQ (reference sequence).

The V gene is TRBV4-3, the J gene TRBJ1-1; TRBD1 matches 7 bases. Germline CDR1 reads LGHNA; CDR2 reads YSLEER. This CDR3 spans 13 amino acids. Germline trimming cut 0 bases from V and 11 bases from J; bases unmatched to any gene: 6. Here the CDR3 DNA reads TGCGCCAGCAGCCAAGATACAGGGGCGATGGCTTTCTTT. As protein: CASSQDTGAMAFF.

This clone appeared a few times. The chain couples TRBV11-3 to TRBJ2-5; a possible D gene is TRBD1 (6 bases). Trimming stripped 5 bases from V and 3 bases from J, with 13 bases between. This CDR3 contains 14 residues. Germline CDR1 SGHNT, CDR2 YENEEA. CDR3 DNA sequence: TGTGCCAGCAGCGGGGGCCAGGGGAAAGAGACCCAGTACTTC. Its protein is CASSGGQGKETQYF. Complete variable domain (other parts from reference TRBV11-3 and TRBJ2-5): EAGVVQSPRYKIIEKKQPVAFWCNPISGHNTLYWYLQNLGQGPELLIRYENEEAVDDSQLPKDRFSAERLKGVDSTLKIQPAELGDSAVYLCASSGGQGKETQYFGPGTRLLVL.

V is TRBV7-6 and J is TRBJ1-5; tentatively, D is TRBD1 (6 bases). V lost 5 bases and J lost 4, with 15 bases in between. This CDR3 is built from 15 residues. Germline V gives CDR1 SGHVS, CDR2 FNYEAQ. The chain's CDR3 is CASSADRTSNQPQHF. The CDR3 bases are TGTGCCAGCAGCGCCGACAGGACTTCGAATCAGCCCCAGCATTTT.

The chain uses TRBV7-9 and TRBJ1-4; D gene unclear. The germline V gene encodes CDR1 SEHNR and CDR2 FQNEAQ (reference sequence). V dropped 3 bases and J dropped 7 bases, with 12 bases sitting between them. The length of the CDR3 is 14 residues. CDR3 residues: CASSFDLRGEKLFF. The DNA of the CDR3 is TGTGCCAGCAGCTTTGACCTTCGAGGTGAAAAACTGTTTTTT. The full variable domain, completed using reference TRBV7-9 and TRBJ1-4, is DTGVSQNPRHKITKRGQNVTFRCDPISEHNRLYWYRQTLGQGPEFLTYFQNEAQLEKSRLLSDRFSAERPKGSFSTLEIQRTEQGDSAMYLCASSFDLRGEKLFFGSGTQLSVL.

This chain joins TRBV11-2 and TRBJ2-7; D perhaps matches TRBD2 (5 bases). Between the trimmed V and J ends, which lost 5 bases and 3 bases, there was a span of 14 bases. This CDR3 is 14 amino acids long. Germline CDR1 reads SGHAT; CDR2 reads FQNNGV. The CDR3 nucleotides are TGTGCCAGCAGCCCTCGGACTGATTACTACGAGCAGTACTTC. Translated: CASSPRTDYYEQYF.

The rearrangement uses TRBV27 and TRBJ2-1; 8 bases agree with TRBD1. Trimming at V came to 6 bases and at J to 4 bases, leaving 8 bases not matched to a gene. CDR3 length: 15 residues. CDR1 MNHEY and CDR2 SMNVEV come from the germline V gene (reference sequence). This CDR3 reads CASRMTGDIYNEQFF. CDR3 DNA: TGTGCCAGCAGGATGACAGGGGACATTTACAATGAGCAGTTCTTC.

The chain has TRBV5-1 and TRBJ2-3, with D tentatively TRBD2 (6 bases). CDR1 and CDR2 from the germline V gene are SGHRS and YFSETQ. This CDR3 comprises 15 residues. Trimming shortened V by 2 bases and J by 0 bases, and 10 bases separated the two germline ends. The CDR3 DNA reads TGCGCCAGCAGCTTTGCAGGGACTAGCACAGATACGCAGTATTTT. It yields the protein CASSFAGTSTDTQYF.

The rearrangement uses TRBV7-2 and TRBJ2-2; D is undetermined. Looked up from germline, CDR1 is SGHTA and CDR2 is FQGNSA. V shed 4 bases and J shed 5 bases, with 11 bases lying between them. The CDR3 is made up of 14 amino acids. The CDR3 protein is CASSSGSRTGELFF. CDR3 DNA sequence: TGTGCCAGCAGCTCCGGGTCGAGGACCGGGGAGCTGTTTTTT.

This chain's CDR3 is CASSVGASGGGYTF. Written as DNA, the CDR3 is TGTGCCAGCAGCGTAGGGGCCTCTGGAGGCGGCTACACCTTC. The chain has TRBV9 and TRBJ1-2; D is uncertain. In germline, CDR1 is SGDLS, CDR2 YYNGEE. The CDR3 runs to 14 residues. The V end was cut by 0 bases, the J end by 8 bases, with 14 bases between.

The chain couples TRBV6-1 to TRBJ1-5; D is ambiguous. Germline CDR1 and CDR2: MNHNS and SASEGT. Deletions cut 8 bases from V and 3 bases from J, with 8 bases between. There are 12 residues in the CDR3. In DNA, the CDR3 is TGTGCCAGCGGAGCAATCAATCAGCCCCAGCATTTT. It codes for CASGAINQPQHF.

This chain connects TRBV11-2 to TRBJ1-1; D unresolved. The CDR3 covers 13 residues. Deletions cut 5 bases from V and 3 bases from J, with 10 bases between. Germline CDR1 is SGHAT and CDR2 is FQNNGV. DNA for the CDR3: TGTGCCAGCAGCCCTGTCGTAGACACTGAAGCTTTCTTT. Encoded protein: CASSPVVDTEAFF.

The rearrangement links TRBV5-1 to TRBJ2-5, with D perhaps matching TRBD2 (6 bases). This CDR3 region has 15 residues. The germline gives CDR1 SGHRS, CDR2 YFSETQ. The V end lost 0 bases, the J end lost 3 bases, and 12 bases lay between the germline ends. CDR3 in DNA: TGCGCCAGCAGCTTGGTAGCGGCAGGGAAAGAGACCCAGTACTTC. As protein: CASSLVAAGKETQYF.

The V gene is TRBV6-6, the J gene TRBJ2-5; either TRBD1 or TRBD2 may supply D (5 bases each). The end of the DNA fits TRBJ2-7 better, so the J call may be wrong. The CDR3 is 15 amino acids. CDR1 and CDR2 from the germline V gene are MNHNY and SVGAGI (reference sequence). The CDR3 region has the DNA TGTGCCAGCAGTTACAGTCGAGGGGACTCCTACGAGCAGTACTTC. Its translation is CASSYSRGDSYEQYF.

The V gene is TRBV21-1, the J gene TRBJ1-5; the listed D gene, TRBD1, was not tested against the DNA. TRBV21-1 counts as a pseudogene. CDR3 length: 17 amino acids. CDR3 DNA sequence: TGTGCCAGCAGCAATAGAACGACAGAGTATAGCAATCAGCCCCAGCATTTT. Translated: CASSNRTTEYSNQPQHF.

The rearrangement joins TRBV5-4 to TRBJ2-7; D remains ambiguous. V was cut by 1 base and J by 2 bases, with 10 bases left in between. Germline CDR1 SGHNT, CDR2 YYREEE (reference sequence). There are 14 residues in the CDR3. The CDR3 DNA reads TGTGCCAGCAGCTTGTTTGGGCTGCCCTACGAGCAGTACTTC. Translated: CASSLFGLPYEQYF.

V is TRBV18 and J is TRBJ1-3, with 12 bases aligning to TRBD1. The V gene end was trimmed by 3 bases and the J gene end by 4 bases; junction bases not matched to a gene: 13. The germline V gene encodes CDR1 KGHSH and CDR2 LQKENI. The CDR3 is made up of 19 amino acids. Here the CDR3 reads CASSPFGTGGASQGNTIYF. The CDR3 DNA sequence: TGTGCCAGCTCACCGTTCGGGACAGGGGGCGCGAGTCAAGGAAACACCATATATTTT.

J is TRBJ2-7 and V is TRBV6-5; no clear D. V lost 5 bases to trimming and J lost 3 bases, with 17 bases between them. Germline V lookup: CDR1 MNHEY, CDR2 SVGAGI. The CDR3 contains 15 residues. The CDR3 spells CASSRDKGLHYEQYF. The CDR3 DNA follows: TGTGCCAGCAGTCGTGACAAAGGTCTCCACTACGAGCAGTACTTC.